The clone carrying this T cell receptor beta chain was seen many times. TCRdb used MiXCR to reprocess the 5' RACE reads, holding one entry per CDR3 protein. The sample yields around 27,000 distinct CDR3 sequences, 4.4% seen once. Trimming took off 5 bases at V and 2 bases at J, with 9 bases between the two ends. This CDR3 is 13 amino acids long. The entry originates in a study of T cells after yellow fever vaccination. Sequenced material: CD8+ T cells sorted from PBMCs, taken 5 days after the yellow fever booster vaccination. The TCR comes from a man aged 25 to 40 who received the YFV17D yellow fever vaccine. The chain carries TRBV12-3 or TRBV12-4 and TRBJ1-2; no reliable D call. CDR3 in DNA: TGTGCCAGCAGTCTGGGCGGAAACTATGGCTACACCTTC. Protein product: CASSLGGNYGYTF.